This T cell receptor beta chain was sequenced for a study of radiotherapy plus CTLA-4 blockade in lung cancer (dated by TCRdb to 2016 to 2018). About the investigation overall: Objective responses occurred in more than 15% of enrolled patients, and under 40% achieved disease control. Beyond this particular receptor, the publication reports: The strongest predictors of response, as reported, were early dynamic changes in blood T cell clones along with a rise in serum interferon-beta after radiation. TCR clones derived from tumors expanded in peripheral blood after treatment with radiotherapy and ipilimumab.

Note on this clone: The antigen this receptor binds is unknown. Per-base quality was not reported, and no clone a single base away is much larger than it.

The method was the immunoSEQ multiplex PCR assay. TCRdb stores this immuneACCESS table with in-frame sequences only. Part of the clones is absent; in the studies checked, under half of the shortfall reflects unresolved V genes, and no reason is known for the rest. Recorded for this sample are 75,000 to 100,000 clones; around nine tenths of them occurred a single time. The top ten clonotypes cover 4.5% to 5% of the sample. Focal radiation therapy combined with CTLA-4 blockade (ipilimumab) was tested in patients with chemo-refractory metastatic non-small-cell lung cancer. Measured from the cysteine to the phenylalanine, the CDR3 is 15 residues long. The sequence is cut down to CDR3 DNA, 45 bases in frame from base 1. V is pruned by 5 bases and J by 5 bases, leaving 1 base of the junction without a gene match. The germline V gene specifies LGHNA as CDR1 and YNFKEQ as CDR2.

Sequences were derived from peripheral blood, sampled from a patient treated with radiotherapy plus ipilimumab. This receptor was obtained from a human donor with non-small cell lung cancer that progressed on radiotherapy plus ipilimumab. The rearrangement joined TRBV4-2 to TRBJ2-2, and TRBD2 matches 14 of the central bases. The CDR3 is CASSGTSGRTGELFF. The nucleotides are TGTGCCAGCAGCGGGACTAGCGGGAGAACCGGGGAGCTGTTTTTT.